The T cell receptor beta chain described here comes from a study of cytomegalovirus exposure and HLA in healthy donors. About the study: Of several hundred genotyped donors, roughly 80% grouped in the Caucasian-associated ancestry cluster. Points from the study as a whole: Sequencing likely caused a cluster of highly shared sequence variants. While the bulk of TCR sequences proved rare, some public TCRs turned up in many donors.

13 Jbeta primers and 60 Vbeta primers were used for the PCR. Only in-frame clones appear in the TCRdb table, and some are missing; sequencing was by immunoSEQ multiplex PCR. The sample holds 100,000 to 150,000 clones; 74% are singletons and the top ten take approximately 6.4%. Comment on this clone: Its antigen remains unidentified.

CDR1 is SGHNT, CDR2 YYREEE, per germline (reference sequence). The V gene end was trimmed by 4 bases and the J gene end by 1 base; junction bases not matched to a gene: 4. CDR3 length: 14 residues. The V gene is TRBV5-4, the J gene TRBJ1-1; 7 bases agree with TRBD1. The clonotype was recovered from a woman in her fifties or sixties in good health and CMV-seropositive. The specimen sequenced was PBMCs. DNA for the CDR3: TGTGCCAGCAGCCGAAGACAGGGGAACACTGAAGCTTTCTTT. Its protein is CASSRRQGNTEAFF.